This record covers a single T cell receptor (beta chain). Its antigen remains unknown. The CDR3 consists of 15 residues. The germline V gene encodes CDR1 LGHDT and CDR2 YNNKEL (reference sequence). V was trimmed by 1 base and J by 0 bases, leaving 7 bases between them. The data were obtained in a study of T cell responses to AZD1222 COVID-19 vaccine. The table came from immunoSEQ multiplex PCR; TCRdb's copy has only in-frame clones and leaves some out. The repertoire consists of some 91,000 clones, with around nine tenths occurring once and the leading ten covering over 2%. Study-wide points: Donors were mostly white British, more females; clonal diversity possibly underestimated.

The sample here was peripheral blood, taken on day 0 of AZD1222 vaccination. The TCR originated in an adult in good health. V gene TRBV3-1 (or the pseudogene TRBV3-2) combines with J gene TRBJ2-1; D is unresolved. CDR3 protein: CASSQVINSYNEQFF. The CDR3 DNA follows: TGTGCCAGCAGCCAAGTAATTAACTCCTACAATGAGCAGTTCTTC.